The 11 T cell receptor beta chains below come from one sample, sequenced in a study of shared clonotypes between healthy human individuals. Sequenced by immunoSEQ multiplex PCR; TCRdb stores in-frame clones only, minus some. The sample has more than 2 million clones; 90% to 95% are singletons. The sample comprised naive CD4+ T cells sorted from blood. This sample's subset: CD45RA+ positively selected. These receptors were obtained from a young man in good health.

About this clone itself: Other DNA variants within this sample encode the same CDR3. J is TRBJ2-1 and V is TRBV5-1; TRBD2 agrees at 15 bases. V gave up 4 bases and J gave up 7 bases; unmatched junction bases: 6. The CDR3 has 16 amino acids. CDR1 is SGHRS, CDR2 YFSETQ, per germline. The CDR3, as DNA: TGCGCCAGCAGCCTGGGACTAGCGGGAGGAGGTAATGAGCAGTTCTTC. It is translated as CASSLGLAGGGNEQFF.

The rearrangement joins TRBV2 to TRBJ2-2; D might be TRBD2 (5 bases). This CDR3 region has 16 residues. Trimming took off 8 bases at V and 0 bases at J, with 16 bases between the two ends. Germline lookup yields CDR1 SNHLY and CDR2 FYNNEI. As DNA, the CDR3 is TGTGCCAGCCGAAAGGGTAGCGTCGCGAACACCGGGGAGCTGTTTTTT. Protein: CASRKGSVANTGELFF. Full variable domain (missing parts from reference TRBV2 and TRBJ2-2): EPEVTQTPSHQVTQMGQEVILRCVPISNHLYFYWYRQILGQKVEFLVSFYNNEISEKSEIFDDQFSVERPDGSNFTLKIRSTKLEDSAMYFCASRKGSVANTGELFFGEGSRLTVL.

This sequence joins TRBV10-3 and TRBJ2-7; 8 bases align to TRBD1. This CDR3 comprises 14 residues. Trimming took 8 bases from V and 3 from J; bases not matched to a gene: 9. Germline assignment: CDR1 ENHRY and CDR2 SYGVKD. The CDR3 DNA is TGTGCCATCGGACCAGGGGGCAAGAACTACGAGCAGTACTTC. It encodes CAIGPGGKNYEQYF.

This clone has just a few counts. The chain joins TRBV28 to TRBJ1-2; a weak D match, TRBD1 (5 bases). The CDR3 is made up of 13 amino acids. Germline CDR1 reads MDHEN; CDR2 reads SYDVKM. Trimming removed 7 bases from V and 6 bases from J, with 15 bases in between. DNA of the CDR3: TGTGCCAGCACCATTGGAGGGGTAGATGGCTACACCTTC. It is translated as CASTIGGVDGYTF.

V usage is TRBV11-2 and J usage is TRBJ2-7; the D is unclear. The germline gives CDR1 SGHAT, CDR2 FQNNGV. The V end lost 5 bases, the J end lost 2 bases, and 13 bases lay between the germline ends. The CDR3 totals 14 residues. The CDR3 DNA is TGTGCCAGCAGCCCCCGACGGACCACCTACGAGCAGTACTTC. This sequence encodes CASSPRRTTYEQYF. Drawing the rest from reference TRBV11-2 and TRBJ2-7, the complete variable domain is EAGVAQSPRYKIIEKRQSVAFWCNPISGHATLYWYQQILGQGPKLLIQFQNNGVVDDSQLPKDRFSAERLKGVDSTLKIQPAKLEDSAVYLCASSPRRTTYEQYFGPGTRLTVT.

This chain links TRBV15 with TRBJ2-1, with no clear D. The V end lost 4 bases, the J end lost 4 bases, and 20 bases lay between the germline ends. CDR1 LNHNV and CDR2 YYDKDF come from the germline V gene (reference sequence). This CDR3 comprises 17 residues. CDR3 in amino acids: CATSTPAGRVSYNEQFF. As DNA, the CDR3 is TGTGCCACCAGCACCCCGGCAGGCCGAGTATCGTACAATGAGCAGTTCTTC.

V is TRBV2 and J is TRBJ1-2, with 10 bases that match TRBD1. The CDR3 spans 19 residues. With 7 bases clipped from V and 6 bases from J, the junction kept 23 bases outside the gene matches. The germline V gene encodes CDR1 SNHLY and CDR2 FYNNEI. CDR3 loop: CASTPNKAGQGKRVDGYTF. The CDR3 bases are TGTGCCAGCACTCCCAATAAGGCGGGACAGGGGAAAAGGGTGGATGGCTACACCTTC.

This sequence joins TRBV6-5 and TRBJ2-7; 8 bases align to TRBD1. The junction had 6 bases not matched to a gene; V was cut back by 5 bases and J by 0 bases. Germline CDR1 is MNHEY and CDR2 is SVGAGI. The CDR3 extends over 15 amino acids. CDR3 residues: CASSPAGQASYEQYF. Written as DNA, the CDR3 is TGTGCCAGCAGTCCCGCGGGACAGGCCTCCTACGAGCAGTACTTC.

For this clone: Distinct nucleotide sequences in the sample also encode this CDR3. The V gene is TRBV11-2, the J gene TRBJ2-5; 13 nucleotides agree with TRBD2. Germline V CDR1 and CDR2: SGHAT, FQNNGV. The CDR3 spans 16 residues. J gave up 0 bases and V 3 bases, and 1 base lay outside the gene matches. DNA for the CDR3: TGTGCCAGCAGCTTGGGGACTAGCGGGAACCAAGAGACCCAGTACTTC. Its translation: CASSLGTSGNQETQYF.

The chain uses TRBV18 and TRBJ2-7, with D unresolved. CDR3 length equals 12 residues. In germline, CDR1 is KGHSH, CDR2 LQKENI. V dropped 4 bases and J dropped 8 bases, with 12 bases sitting between them. CDR3 sequence (DNA): TGTGCCAGCTCACATGGGCTCGAACAGCAGTACTTC. This codes for CASSHGLEQQYF.

J is TRBJ1-6 and V is TRBV19; D might be TRBD1 (6 bases). CDR1 is LNHDA and CDR2 is SQIVND in the germline V gene (reference sequence). V lost 3 bases, J lost 9 bases, and 12 bases lay in between. CDR3 size: 14 residues. The CDR3 nucleotides read TGTGCCAGTAGTATTCAGGGGTGGCCTTCACCCCTCCACTTT. This sequence encodes CASSIQGWPSPLHF.